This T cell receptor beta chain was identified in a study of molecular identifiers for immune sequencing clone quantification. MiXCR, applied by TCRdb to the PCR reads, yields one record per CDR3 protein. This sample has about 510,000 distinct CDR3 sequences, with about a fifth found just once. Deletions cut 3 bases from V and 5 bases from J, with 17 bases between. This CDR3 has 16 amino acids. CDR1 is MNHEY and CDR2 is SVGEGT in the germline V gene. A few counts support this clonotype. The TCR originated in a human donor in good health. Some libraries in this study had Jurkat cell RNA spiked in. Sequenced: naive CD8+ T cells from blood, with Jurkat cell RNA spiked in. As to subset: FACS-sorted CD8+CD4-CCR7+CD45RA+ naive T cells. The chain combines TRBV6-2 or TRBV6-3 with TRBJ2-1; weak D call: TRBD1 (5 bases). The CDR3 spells CASSYNPSEGDNEQFF. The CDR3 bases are TGTGCCAGCAGTTATAACCCTAGTGAAGGGGACAATGAGCAGTTCTTC.